This record covers a single T cell receptor (beta chain). Which antigen it targets is not known. Base-call qualities are not available, and no considerably larger clone is one nucleotide away. High-throughput TCRbeta CDR3 sequencing of frozen genomic DNA was performed by immunoSEQ, with PCR amplification, mapping, bias correction and internal controls included. As for how the authors treated the data: Productive rearrangements were kept, and unique TCRbeta sequences were defined by CDR3 nucleotide sequence plus V and J gene. For a sequence to be called donor-reactive, it needed a frequency of at least 0.01% and at least 5-fold expansion in CFSE-low cells compared with unstimulated pre-transplant cells. Minimum frequency thresholds were set for each subject on the basis of the unstimulated sample with the lowest template count, so that a detection power of at least 90% was ensured. Repertoire turnover was measured by Jensen-Shannon divergence between the top 1000 TCRbeta sequences post- and pre-transplant. Two-sided Fisher's exact tests were used to test for changes in the detection of donor-reactive sequences. In TCRdb, the immuneACCESS table is reduced to in-frame sequences with V and J assigned. These tables do not hold every clone; where another copy was compared, an unresolved V gene accounts for under half, and the others remain unexplained. Clone size and the V and J calls come from that table; the DNA yielded D and trimming. In all, the sample holds about 85,000 clones, and 70% to 85% of those were seen once. Together, the top ten hold less than 0.6% of the sample.

This sample stems from a study of T cell clones after liver transplantation (dated 2019 in TCRdb). About the study as a whole: Samples were obtained from ITN030ST, a randomized trial in which withdrawal of immunosuppression was attempted within 2 years of liver transplantation. As an antigen-independent comparator for the donor-reactive sequences, third party-reactive TCRbeta sequences from pre-transplant MLRs were identified as well. Donor-reactive T cell clones were identified by TCRbeta sequencing following a pre-transplant mixed lymphocyte reaction and were subsequently tracked in post-transplant blood. Tolerance meant complete immunosuppression withdrawal for at least one year without liver enzymes rising beyond twice the upper limit of normal. Blood samples were collected pre-transplant, then pre-randomization ahead of withdrawal, and finally post-randomization once withdrawal had either been completed or failed. Until randomization at 12-24 months post-transplant, subjects were given standard immunosuppression, with no induction therapy. The studied cohort comprised 8 liver transplant recipients, 3 classified as tolerant and 5 as non-tolerant. Of the eight recipients, a few were HCV-positive, while the remaining recipients had been transplanted for non-autoimmune, non-viral indications. What the authors observed across the whole study: The conclusions were considered preliminary, being limited by small, heterogeneous patient numbers and non-standardized post-transplant time points. Low numbers of available donor cells limited the measurable donor-reactive repertoire in two subjects. Donor-reactive sequences declined more than third party-reactive ones, suggesting partial antigen-specific deletion unrelated to withdrawal success. Circulating donor-reactive CD4 TCRbeta sequences fell significantly post-transplant in most of the 8 subjects, irrespective of tolerance or HCV status. When repertoire turnover was taken into account, detection of donor-reactive sequences was significantly reduced in 7 of 8 subjects for CD4 and in 8 of 8 subjects for CD8. Since no allograft tissue specimens were available, donor-reactive T cells may have migrated into the graft instead of being deleted.

The germline V and J ends show losses of 1 base and 7 bases respectively, and no gene match explains 9 bases of the junction. CDR1 and CDR2 are read off the germline V gene as KGHSH and LQKENI. The cysteine opens and the phenylalanine closes a CDR3 of 16 amino acids. The entry retains the CDR3 DNA only, 48 bases that are in frame from base 1. Unstimulated PBMCs, after thawing, were stained for CD3, CD4 and CD8 and then FACS-sorted into CD3+CD4+ and CD3+CD8+ populations. Randomization to immunosuppression withdrawal applied to every one of the 8 studied subjects. The Qiagen DNeasy Blood and Tissue Kit was used for isolation of genomic DNA.

The sample here was CD4+ T cells from blood, taken 45 to 47 months after liver transplant. The source of this sequence is a human patient who received a liver transplant. In transplant recipients, some T cells may be of donor rather than host origin. The V gene is TRBV18 and the J gene is TRBJ2-2, and 7 junction bases match TRBD2. This receptor has the CDR3 CASSPQRQREYGELFF. The bases read TGTGCCAGCTCACCACAAAGGCAGCGGGAATACGGGGAGCTGTTTTTT.